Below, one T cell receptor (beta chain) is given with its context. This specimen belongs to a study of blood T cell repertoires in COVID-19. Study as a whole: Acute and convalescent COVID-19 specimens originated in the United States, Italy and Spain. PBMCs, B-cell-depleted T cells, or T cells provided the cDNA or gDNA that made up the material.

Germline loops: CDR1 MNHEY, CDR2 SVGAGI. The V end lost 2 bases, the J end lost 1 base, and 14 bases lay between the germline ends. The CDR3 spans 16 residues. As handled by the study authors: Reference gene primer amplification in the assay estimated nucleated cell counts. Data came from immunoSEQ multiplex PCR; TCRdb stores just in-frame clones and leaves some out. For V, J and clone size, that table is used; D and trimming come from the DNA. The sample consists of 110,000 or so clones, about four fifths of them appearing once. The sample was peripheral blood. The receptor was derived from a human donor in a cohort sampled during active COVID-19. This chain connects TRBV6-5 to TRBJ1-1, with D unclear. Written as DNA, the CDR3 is TGTGCCAGCAGTTACGACCCATCGGGTGGGAACACTGAAGCTTTCTTT. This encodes CASSYDPSGGNTEAFF.